The 3 T cell receptor beta chains listed next were all sequenced from one sample in a study of blood T cell repertoires in COVID-19. Some clones are missing from TCRdb's copy, which holds only in-frame ones; the method was immunoSEQ multiplex PCR. The repertoire has approximately 300,000 clones, 90% of them found once; the top ten carry roughly 1%. Sequencing was performed on peripheral blood. The receptors shown here come from a woman between 40 and 55 years old with COVID-19, enrolled during active disease.

The DNA of the CDR3 is TGTGCCAGCGGAGACCTGAACACTGAAGCTTTCTTT. Its translation is CASGDLNTEAFF. V and J are TRBV27 and TRBJ1-1; D gene ambiguous. Trimming pared 8 bases from V and 0 bases from J, leaving 7 bases between. Germline V lookup: CDR1 MNHEY, CDR2 SMNVEV (reference sequence). The CDR3 extends over 12 amino acids.

The chain employs TRBV5-1 and TRBJ2-1; D gene ambiguous. Deletions cut 0 bases from V and 8 bases from J, with 15 bases between. CDR1 is SGHRS and CDR2 is YFSETQ in the germline V gene. This CDR3 is built from 15 residues. CDR3 in amino acids: CASSLDSPSLDEQFF. The CDR3 nucleotides are TGCGCCAGCAGCTTGGATTCCCCCTCACTTGATGAGCAGTTCTTC.

J is TRBJ1-1 and V is TRBV4-3; a possible D gene is TRBD1 (6 bases). This CDR3 has 15 residues. CDR1 and CDR2 (germline): LGHNA, YSLEER. V was trimmed by 0 bases and J by 6 bases, leaving 14 bases between them. The CDR3 region is CASSQEGRGSPEAFF. The DNA for the CDR3 is TGCGCCAGCAGCCAAGAGGGCAGGGGTAGCCCTGAAGCTTTCTTT.